The rows below give T cell receptor beta chains drawn from one sample of a study of T cells in Graves' hyperthyroidism and ophthalmopathy. MiXCR, run by TCRdb on the multiplex PCR reads, gives a single entry per CDR3 protein. The sample lists fewer than 850,000 distinct CDR3 sequences; 17% were seen once. Sequenced material: blood. These receptors all come from a man in his fifties with Graves' hyperthyroidism. Each CDR3 is given with its conserved first and last residue. The order of the fields is CDR3 protein, V gene.

CASSLERTPTYEQYF,TRBV5-5
CASSPIGERLGEQYF,TRBV7-9
CATSEGTELYGYTF,TRBV24-1
CASSLAGARGEQYF,TRBV28
CASSLLRGGGNSYNEQFF,TRBV11-2
CAISELVSLGTRSPLHF,TRBV10-3
CASSESDRREQYF,TRBV28
CASSLAGAVTGELFF,TRBV12-3/TRBV12-4
CASSVGTGGIFYEQYF,TRBV2
CAGSVGSGLNTEAFF,TRBV9
CASSIDRGRADTQYF,TRBV12-3/TRBV12-4
CSARIGGRSGSPLHF,TRBV20-1
CASKLAGGGAYNEQFF,TRBV27
CATTLADIYNEQFF,TRBV6-1
CAWSKGTGGFDEQYF,TRBV30
CASSYVNIRGGAQPQHF,TRBV6-2/TRBV6-3
CASKGGGWGSYEQYF,TRBV2
CASSMQGTIKNTEAFF,TRBV19
CASSSAPRGYEQYF,TRBV28
CASSYVRGVGTGELFF,TRBV6-2/TRBV6-3
CASSEQDSQETQYF,TRBV6-1
CASSYGNSGANVLTF,TRBV6-2/TRBV6-3
CASRSQRENTGELFF,TRBV27
CASSFGGINLFEQYF,TRBV28
CASSPRLAGVHNEQFF,TRBV19
CASPGRGSSYEQYF,TRBV28
CSVEGMADNGYTF,TRBV29-1
CASSSQGGAGRGTEAFF,TRBV7-9
CSRRAGATDTQYF,TRBV29-1
CASSSRQGRAYEQYF,TRBV28
CATSEYRLAGRFGRETQYF,TRBV24-1
CASSPQTSSGNTIYF,TRBV5-4
CASSPLKRFEQYF,TRBV7-8
CAGSFRLAGQRNEQFF,TRBV28
CASSFIQGSDQFF,TRBV7-6
CASSFRGDLNTEAFF,TRBV5-8
CAWNWGLGLEQYF,TRBV30
CASSLQGEGATNEKLFF,TRBV7-9
CASSPSHGFTEAFF,TRBV28
CSARDGANYGYTF,TRBV20-1
CASSYSLGANVLTF,TRBV6-5
CASSLSPKGSGSPLHF,TRBV27
CASSSLEQYF,TRBV28
CASSLPGQETLAKNIQYF,TRBV28
CAISESSSESGGQTYEQYF,TRBV10-3
CASSRDMVSYEQYF,TRBV19
CASSVAGRVNEKLFF,TRBV9
CAGSSGMTETQYF,TRBV5-6
CASSSGASGSHEQYF,TRBV7-9
CASATIRDTQYF,TRBV27
CASSERRAPMNTEAFF,TRBV6-1
CASTPVAGAHYEQYF,TRBV11-2
CASSGTGLPSGANVLTF,TRBV6-1
CASSPGLAGRQETQYF,TRBV9
CASRGGLAGGEYNEQFF,TRBV12-3/TRBV12-4
CAIPRGRGASEAFF,TRBV28
CASRAGLAYTDTQYF,TRBV2
CSARYQGSPDTQYF,TRBV20-1
CASSFLEGTYNEQFF,TRBV27
CASSYFWGPREGGSYEQYF,TRBV7-8